This entry describes one T cell receptor (beta chain). No antigen is known for it. These data are taken from a study of T cells in localized non-small cell lung cancer. Notes on the study in general: Sequence data derive from only one tumor region, so heterogeneity remains possible.

The V gene's germline CDR1 is SEHNR and CDR2 FQNEAQ (reference sequence). V was pared by 1 base and J by 4 bases, with 16 bases between. The CDR3 loop spans 16 amino acids. Profiling relied on immunoSEQ multiplex PCR, and the TCRdb table lists in-frame clones only, not all of them. The table lists 35,000 to 50,000 clones, around 85% of them singletons. This TCR came from a man aged 40 to 75 with stage I lung adenocarcinoma. Material: peripheral blood, obtained before any cancer treatment. The chain recombines TRBV7-9 with TRBJ1-2, with no clear D. Written as DNA, the CDR3 is TGTGCCAGCAGCTTAGATGGCAGTTACCCCATCTATGGCTACACCTTC. As protein: CASSLDGSYPIYGYTF. The entire variable domain, with the rest obtained from reference TRBV7-9 and TRBJ1-2, is as follows: DTGVSQNPRHKITKRGQNVTFRCDPISEHNRLYWYRQTLGQGPEFLTYFQNEAQLEKSRLLSDRFSAERPKGSFSTLEIQRTEQGDSAMYLCASSLDGSYPIYGYTFGSGTRLTVV.